This T cell receptor (beta chain) is drawn from a study of post-analysis software for immune sequencing data. Study-wide context: Progressive-relapsing, secondary progressive and relapsing-remitting multiple sclerosis were among the disease courses included. Whole-study results and caveats: Batch-matched samples strongly co-clustered by F measure. Multiple sclerosis was associated with a significant reduction in normalized Chao1 diversity relative to controls. Roughly 5 TRBV segments (TRBV5-6, TRBV5-1 and TRBV20-1 among them) occurred more frequently in patients than in controls.

This clonotype was seen at least ten times. Its cognate antigen is unknown. TCR beta libraries were prepared from cDNA with unique molecular identifiers. TCRdb reprocessed the PCR reads via MiXCR and lists one record per CDR3 protein. The data show around 250,000 distinct CDR3 sequences, with around 34% seen just once and around 5.2% held by the top ten. The trim removed 2 bases at V and 8 bases at J, leaving 9 bases unmatched. Germline values: CDR1 LGHNA, CDR2 YNFKEQ. The CDR3 spans 16 residues. The receptor's source is a girl between 5 and 17 years old with multiple sclerosis. The material sequenced was blood. This chain links TRBV4-2 with TRBJ2-1; 10 bases agree with TRBD1. The CDR3 DNA is TGTGCCAGCAGCCAACTGGGACAGGGGACAGGGGATGAGCAGTTCTTC. Its translation: CASSQLGQGTGDEQFF.